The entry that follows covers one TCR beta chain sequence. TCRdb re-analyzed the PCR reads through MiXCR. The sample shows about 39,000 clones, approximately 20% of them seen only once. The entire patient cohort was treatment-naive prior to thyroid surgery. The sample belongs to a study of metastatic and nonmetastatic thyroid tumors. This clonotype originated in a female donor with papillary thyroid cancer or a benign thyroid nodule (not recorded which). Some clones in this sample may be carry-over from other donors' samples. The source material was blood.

This CDR3 is CASMVTDTNYGYTF. In DNA, the CDR3 is TGTGCCAGTATGGTAACGGACACAAACTATGGCTACACCTTC. The V and J genes are TRBV19 and TRBJ1-2, with D maybe TRBD1 (5 bases). There are 14 residues in the CDR3. V was pared by 7 bases and J by 2 bases, with 14 bases between. CDR1 is LNHDA and CDR2 is SQIVND in the germline V gene (reference sequence).